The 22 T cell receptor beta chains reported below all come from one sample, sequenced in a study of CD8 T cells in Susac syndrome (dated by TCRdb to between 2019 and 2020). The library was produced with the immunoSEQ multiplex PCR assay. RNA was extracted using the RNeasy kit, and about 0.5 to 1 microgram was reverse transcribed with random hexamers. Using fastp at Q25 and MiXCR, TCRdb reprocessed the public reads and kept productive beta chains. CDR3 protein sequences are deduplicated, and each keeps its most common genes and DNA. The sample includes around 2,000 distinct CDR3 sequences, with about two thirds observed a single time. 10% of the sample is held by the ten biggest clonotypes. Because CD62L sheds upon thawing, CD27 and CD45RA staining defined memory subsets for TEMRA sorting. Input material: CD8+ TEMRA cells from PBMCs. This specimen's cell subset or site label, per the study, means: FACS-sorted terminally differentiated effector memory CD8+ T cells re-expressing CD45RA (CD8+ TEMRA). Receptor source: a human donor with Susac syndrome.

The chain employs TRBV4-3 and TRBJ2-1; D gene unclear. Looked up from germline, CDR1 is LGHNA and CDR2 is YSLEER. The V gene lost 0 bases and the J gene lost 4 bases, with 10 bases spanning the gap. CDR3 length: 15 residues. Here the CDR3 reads CASSQDGLEYNEQFF. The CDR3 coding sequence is TGCGCCAGCAGCCAAGATGGTCTCGAATACAATGAGCAGTTCTTC.

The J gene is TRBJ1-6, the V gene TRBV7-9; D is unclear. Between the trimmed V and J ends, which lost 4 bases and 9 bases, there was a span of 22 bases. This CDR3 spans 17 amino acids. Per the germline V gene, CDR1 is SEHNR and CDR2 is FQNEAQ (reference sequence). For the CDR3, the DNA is TGTGCCAGCAGCTCGCACGAAGAGGACGGGGTCAGTTCACCCCTCCACTTT. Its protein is CASSSHEEDGVSSPLHF. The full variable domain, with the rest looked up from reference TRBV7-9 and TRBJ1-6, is DTGVSQNPRHKITKRGQNVTFRCDPISEHNRLYWYRQTLGQGPEFLTYFQNEAQLEKSRLLSDRFSAERPKGSFSTLEIQRTEQGDSAMYLCASSSHEEDGVSSPLHFGNGTRLTVT.

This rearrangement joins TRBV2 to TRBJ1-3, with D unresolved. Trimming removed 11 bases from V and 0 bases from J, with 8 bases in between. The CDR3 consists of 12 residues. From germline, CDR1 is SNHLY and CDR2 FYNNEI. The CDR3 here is CAGGGSGNTIYF. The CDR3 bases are TGTGCCGGAGGAGGCTCTGGAAACACCATATATTTT.

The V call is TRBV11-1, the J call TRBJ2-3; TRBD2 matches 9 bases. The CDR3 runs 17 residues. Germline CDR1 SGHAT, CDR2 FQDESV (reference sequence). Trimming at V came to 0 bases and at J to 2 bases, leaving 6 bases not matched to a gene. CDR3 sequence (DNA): TGTGCCAGCAGCTTAGCGACCGGGACTAGCCTCACAGATACGCAGTATTTT. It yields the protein CASSLATGTSLTDTQYF.

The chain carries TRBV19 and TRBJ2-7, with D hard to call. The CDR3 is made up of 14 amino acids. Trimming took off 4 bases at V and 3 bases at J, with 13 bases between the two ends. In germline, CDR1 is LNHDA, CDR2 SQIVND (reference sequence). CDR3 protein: CASSTLGQVYEQYF. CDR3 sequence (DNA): TGTGCCAGTAGTACCCTCGGGCAGGTCTACGAGCAGTACTTC.

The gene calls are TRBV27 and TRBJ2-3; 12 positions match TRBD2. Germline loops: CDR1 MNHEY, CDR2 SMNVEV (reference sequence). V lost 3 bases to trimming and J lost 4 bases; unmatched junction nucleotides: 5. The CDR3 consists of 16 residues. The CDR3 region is CASSFRTSGNADTQYF. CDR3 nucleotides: TGTGCCAGCAGTTTCCGGACTAGCGGGAACGCAGATACGCAGTATTTT.

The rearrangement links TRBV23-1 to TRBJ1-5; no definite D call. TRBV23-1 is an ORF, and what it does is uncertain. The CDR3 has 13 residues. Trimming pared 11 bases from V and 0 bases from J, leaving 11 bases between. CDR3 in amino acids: CARGRNSNQPQHF. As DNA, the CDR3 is TGCGCCCGAGGGAGAAATAGCAATCAGCCCCAGCATTTT.

The CDR3 here is CATSERTSDEQFF. CDR3 DNA: TGTGCCACCAGTGAACGGACTAGTGATGAGCAGTTCTTC. V is TRBV24-1 and J is TRBJ2-1, with 7 positions matching TRBD2. CDR1 is KGHDR and CDR2 is SFDVKD in the germline V gene. J lost 8 bases, V lost 4 bases, and 4 bases had no gene match. The CDR3 length is 13 residues.

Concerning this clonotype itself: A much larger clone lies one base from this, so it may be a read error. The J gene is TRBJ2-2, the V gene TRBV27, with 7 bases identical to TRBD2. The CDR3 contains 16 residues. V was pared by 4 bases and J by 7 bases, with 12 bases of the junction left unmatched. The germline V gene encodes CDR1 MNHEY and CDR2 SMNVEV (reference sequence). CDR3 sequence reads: CASSCWAGDPGGELFF. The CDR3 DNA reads TGTGCCAGCAGTTGCTGGGCGGGGGACCCGGGCGGGGAGCTGTTTTTT.

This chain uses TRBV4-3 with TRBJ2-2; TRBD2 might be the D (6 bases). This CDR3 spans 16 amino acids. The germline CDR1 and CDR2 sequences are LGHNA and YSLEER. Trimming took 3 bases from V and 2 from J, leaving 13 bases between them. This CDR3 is CASSHAGTLNTGELFF. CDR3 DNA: TGCGCCAGCAGCCATGCCGGGACTTTAAACACCGGGGAGCTGTTTTTT.

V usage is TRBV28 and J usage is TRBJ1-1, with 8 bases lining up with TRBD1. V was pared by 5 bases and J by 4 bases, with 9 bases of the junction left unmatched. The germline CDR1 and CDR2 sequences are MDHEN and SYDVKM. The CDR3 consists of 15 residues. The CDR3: CASSPLDREGTEAFF. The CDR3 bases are TGTGCCAGCAGTCCCTTGGACAGGGAGGGCACTGAAGCTTTCTTT.

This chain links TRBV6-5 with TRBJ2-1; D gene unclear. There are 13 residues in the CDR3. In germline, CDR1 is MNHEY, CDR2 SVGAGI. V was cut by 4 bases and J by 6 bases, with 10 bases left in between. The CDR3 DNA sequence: TGTGCCAGCAGTTGGGCAGGTCCCAATGAGCAGTTCTTC. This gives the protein CASSWAGPNEQFF.

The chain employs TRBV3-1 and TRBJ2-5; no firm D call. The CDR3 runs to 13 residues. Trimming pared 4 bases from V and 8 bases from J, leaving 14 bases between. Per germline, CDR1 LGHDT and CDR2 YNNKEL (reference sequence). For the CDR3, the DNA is TGTGCCAGCAGCCCCCAGAGCCTCGAAACCCAGTACTTC. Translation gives CASSPQSLETQYF.

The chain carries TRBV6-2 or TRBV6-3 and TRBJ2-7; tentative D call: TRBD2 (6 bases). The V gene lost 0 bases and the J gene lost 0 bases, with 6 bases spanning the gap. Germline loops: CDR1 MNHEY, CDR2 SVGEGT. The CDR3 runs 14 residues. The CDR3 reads CASSYSSGSYEQYV. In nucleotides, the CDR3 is TGTGCCAGCAGTTACTCTAGCGGCTCCTACGAGCAGTACGTC.

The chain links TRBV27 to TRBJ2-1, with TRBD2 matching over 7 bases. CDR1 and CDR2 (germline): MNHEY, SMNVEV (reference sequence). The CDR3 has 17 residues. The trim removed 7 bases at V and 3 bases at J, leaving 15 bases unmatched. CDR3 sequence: CASTVGSAGANYNEQFF. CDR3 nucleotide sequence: TGTGCCAGCACCGTCGGGAGTGCGGGAGCAAACTACAATGAGCAGTTCTTC.

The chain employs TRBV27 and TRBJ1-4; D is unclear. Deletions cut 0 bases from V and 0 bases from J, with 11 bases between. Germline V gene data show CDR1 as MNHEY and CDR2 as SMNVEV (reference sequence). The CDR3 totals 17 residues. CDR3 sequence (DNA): TGTGCCAGCAGTTTATCGCGGGGAACCGCAACTAATGAAAAACTGTTTTTT. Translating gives CASSLSRGTATNEKLFF.

The CDR3 is CASSFTAQETQYF. The CDR3 nucleotides read TGTGCCAGCAGTTTCACAGCCCAAGAGACCCAGTACTTC. The gene calls are TRBV27 and TRBJ2-5; D is ambiguous. CDR1 is MNHEY, CDR2 SMNVEV, per germline (reference sequence). Trimming took 3 bases from V and 1 from J, leaving 6 bases between them. This CDR3 contains 13 residues.

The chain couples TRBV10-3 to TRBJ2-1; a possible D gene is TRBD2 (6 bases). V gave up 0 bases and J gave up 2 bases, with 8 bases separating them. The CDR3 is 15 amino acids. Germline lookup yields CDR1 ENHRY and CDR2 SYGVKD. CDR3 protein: CAISESRGPYNEQFF. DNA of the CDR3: TGTGCCATCAGTGAGTCGCGGGGCCCCTACAATGAGCAGTTCTTC.

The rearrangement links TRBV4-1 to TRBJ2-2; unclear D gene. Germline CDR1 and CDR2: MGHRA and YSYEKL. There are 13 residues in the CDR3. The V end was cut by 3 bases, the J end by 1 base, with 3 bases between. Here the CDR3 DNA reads TGCGCCAGCAGCCAGGGGAACACCGGGGAGCTGTTTTTT. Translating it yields CASSQGNTGELFF.

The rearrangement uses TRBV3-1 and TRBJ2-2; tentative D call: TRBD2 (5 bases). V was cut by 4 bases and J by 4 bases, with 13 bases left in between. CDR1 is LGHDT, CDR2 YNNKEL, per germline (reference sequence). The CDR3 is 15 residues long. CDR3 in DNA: TGTGCCAGCAGCCCCCGGAGGAGTACCACCGGGGAGCTGTTTTTT. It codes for CASSPRRSTTGELFF. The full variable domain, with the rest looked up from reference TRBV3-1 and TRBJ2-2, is DTAVSQTPKYLVTQMGNDKSIKCEQNLGHDTMYWYKQDSKKFLKIMFSYNNKELIINETVPNRFSPKSPDKAHLNLHINSLELGDSAVYFCASSPRRSTTGELFFGEGSRLTVL.

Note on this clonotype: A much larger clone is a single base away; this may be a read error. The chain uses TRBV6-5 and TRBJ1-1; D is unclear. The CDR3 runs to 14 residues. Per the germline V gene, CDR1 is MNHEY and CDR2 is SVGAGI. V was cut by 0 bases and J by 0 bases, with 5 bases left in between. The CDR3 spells CASSYSPLNTEAFF. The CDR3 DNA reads TGTGCCAGCAGTTACTCCCCGTTGAACACTGAAGCTTTCTTT.

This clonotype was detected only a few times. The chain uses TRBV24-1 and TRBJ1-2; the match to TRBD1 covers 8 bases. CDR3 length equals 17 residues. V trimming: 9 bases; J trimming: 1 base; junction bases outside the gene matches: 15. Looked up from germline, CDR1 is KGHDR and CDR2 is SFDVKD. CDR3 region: CATLSGQGAVNNYGYTF. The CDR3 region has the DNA TGTGCCACCCTGTCGGGGCAGGGGGCGGTGAATAACTATGGCTACACCTTC.